The 31 T cell receptor beta chains presented below share a single source sample, sequenced in a study of graft-versus-host responses after intestinal transplantation. The table came from immunoSEQ multiplex PCR; TCRdb's copy has only in-frame clones and leaves some out. The data contain some 70,000 clones, around 86% of them singletons. The antigens these receptors bind are not known. This specimen was unstimulated CD8+ T cells sorted from spleen or lymph node cells, taken before transplant. These receptors all come from a human donor who was the organ donor for an intestinal transplant.

V is TRBV7-9 and J is TRBJ2-7; D uncertain. The CDR3 has 16 amino acids. Germline V gene lookup returns CDR1 SEHNR and CDR2 FQNEAQ (reference sequence). Trimming removed 1 base at V and 5 bases at J, with 18 bases between. CDR3 nucleotides: TGTGCCAGCAGCTTAGGATCGACAATATTTGTCCACGAGCAGTACTTC. Its protein product is CASSLGSTIFVHEQYF.

In its sample, this clone is medium-sized. The V call is TRBV28, the J call TRBJ2-2; a possible D gene is TRBD2 (6 bases). Germline V gives CDR1 MDHEN, CDR2 SYDVKM. CDR3 length equals 17 residues. V was trimmed by 6 bases and J by 2 bases, leaving 19 bases between them. CDR3 in DNA: TGTGCCAGCAGAATATACCCACAGCGGGCAAACACCGGGGAGCTGTTTTTT. It encodes CASRIYPQRANTGELFF.

This clone came up many times. V is TRBV28 and J is TRBJ1-1; 8 nucleotides line up with TRBD1. Germline CDR1 is MDHEN and CDR2 is SYDVKM. The CDR3 is made up of 12 amino acids. Losses at the gene ends were 5 bases for V and 10 bases for J; bases not matched to a gene: 6. This chain's CDR3 is CASSPDRGIAFF. DNA of the CDR3: TGTGCCAGCAGTCCAGACAGGGGAATAGCTTTCTTT.

This clone was recorded only once. The V and J genes are TRBV27 and TRBJ2-7; no clear D. The V gene's germline CDR1 is MNHEY and CDR2 SMNVEV (reference sequence). V gave up 3 bases and J gave up 1 base, with 10 bases separating them. The CDR3 consists of 14 residues. The CDR3 loop is CASSLSQPSYEQYF. CDR3 in DNA: TGTGCCAGCAGTTTGAGTCAGCCTTCCTACGAGCAGTACTTC.

This clone turned up a few times. The rearrangement joins TRBV6-1 to TRBJ2-7; D is unresolved. V was pared by 2 bases and J by 2 bases, with 7 bases between. CDR3 length: 13 residues. The germline V gene has CDR1 MNHNS and CDR2 SASEGT. The DNA of the CDR3 is TGTGCCAGCAGTGAAACAGTAGCCTACGAGCAGTACTTC. Its protein product is CASSETVAYEQYF.

V and J are TRBV6-1 and TRBJ1-1; D unclear. The CDR3 spans 13 residues. Trimming removed 3 bases from V and 10 bases from J, with 15 bases in between. Germline V gives CDR1 MNHNS, CDR2 SASEGT. The CDR3 protein is CASSDPGPMGAFF. DNA for the CDR3: TGTGCCAGCAGTGACCCGGGTCCAATGGGAGCTTTCTTT.

This clone was seen once. J is TRBJ1-5 and V is TRBV5-6; D might be TRBD1 (5 bases). The CDR3 length is 13 residues. Germline V gives CDR1 SGHDT, CDR2 YYEEEE. V was cut by 4 bases and J by 6 bases, with 11 bases left in between. The CDR3 DNA sequence: TGTGCCAGCAGCCCCATGGGGGGTCAGCCCCAGCATTTT. This encodes CASSPMGGQPQHF.

This chain joins TRBV5-6 and TRBJ2-3; no definite D call. V was clipped by 0 bases and J by 0 bases, with 17 bases between them. Per germline, CDR1 SGHDT and CDR2 YYEEEE. The CDR3 sequence is 18 residues long. The CDR3 DNA reads as TGTGCCAGCAGCTTGGGATTATCCGTGGGTTCGAGCACAGATACGCAGTATTTT. This gives the protein CASSLGLSVGSSTDTQYF.

The V gene is TRBV21-1, the J gene TRBJ1-2; the D segment call TRBD1 is taken from the table without a DNA check. TRBV21-1 represents a pseudogene. The CDR3 totals 19 residues. The CDR3 reads CASSNLAPSSGQGAGGYTF. The CDR3 DNA is TGTGCCAGCAGCAACCTTGCCCCTTCTTCGGGACAGGGGGCGGGTGGCTACACCTTC.

This chain links TRBV27 with TRBJ2-1; D remains unclear. V was shortened by 5 bases and J by 0 bases, with 8 bases between the two germline ends. The CDR3 spans 14 residues. Per germline, CDR1 MNHEY and CDR2 SMNVEV (reference sequence). CDR3: CASSPVSSYNEQFF. The CDR3 DNA reads as TGTGCCAGCAGTCCCGTGAGCTCCTACAATGAGCAGTTCTTC.

The chain has TRBV6-5 and TRBJ2-3; D is undetermined. V shed 4 bases and J shed 1 base, with 12 bases lying between them. This CDR3 spans 15 amino acids. CDR1 MNHEY and CDR2 SVGAGI come from the germline V gene. The CDR3 is CASSLEDRGTDTQYF. CDR3 sequence (DNA): TGTGCCAGCAGTTTAGAAGACCGGGGCACAGATACGCAGTATTTT.

The V call is TRBV6-4, the J call TRBJ1-2, with D hard to call. This CDR3 region has 14 residues. The germline V and J ends were trimmed by 0 bases and 7 bases, with 12 bases remaining between them. Germline CDR1 MRHNA, CDR2 SNTAGT. CDR3 protein: CASSDSGGYSGYTF. For the CDR3, the DNA is TGTGCCAGCAGTGACTCGGGAGGGTACTCTGGCTACACCTTC.

The count of this clone is one. The chain has TRBV9 and TRBJ2-7; D unresolved. Germline assignment: CDR1 SGDLS and CDR2 YYNGEE. The CDR3 spans 12 residues. The V and J ends lost 0 bases and 7 bases respectively, with 8 bases between them. The CDR3: CASSVEPGEQYF. CDR3 nucleotides: TGTGCCAGCAGCGTAGAACCCGGGGAGCAGTACTTC.

V and J are TRBV10-3 and TRBJ2-7; D not resolved. The CDR3 length is 14 residues. V gave up 10 bases and J gave up 1 base, with 17 bases separating them. The germline CDR1 and CDR2 sequences are ENHRY and SYGVKD. The CDR3 sequence is CATSLWAGSYEQYF. CDR3 bases: TGTGCCACCAGCTTATGGGCCGGATCCTACGAGCAGTACTTC.

The chain carries TRBV7-9 and TRBJ1-1, with no clear D. Deletions cut 6 bases from V and 0 bases from J, with 5 bases between. This CDR3 spans 12 amino acids. Germline CDR1 SEHNR, CDR2 FQNEAQ (reference sequence). CDR3 nucleotide sequence: TGTGCCAGCAGGAGCATGAACACTGAAGCTTTCTTT. Protein product: CASRSMNTEAFF.

The chain carries TRBV28 and TRBJ1-5; D is possibly TRBD1 (5 bases). Trimming shortened V by 5 bases and J by 0 bases, and 11 bases separated the two germline ends. The CDR3 has 15 residues. The V gene's germline CDR1 is MDHEN and CDR2 SYDVKM. The CDR3 DNA sequence: TGTGCCAGCAGTCGTGGGACGGCTAGCAATCAGCCCCAGCATTTT. This sequence encodes CASSRGTASNQPQHF.

This clone has a handful of counts. The DNA of the CDR3 is TGTGCCAGCAGTGATCACAGGGCTTCTTACACAGATACGCAGTATTTT. This encodes CASSDHRASYTDTQYF. The J gene is TRBJ2-3, the V gene TRBV25-1; D is perhaps TRBD1 (6 bases). Germline V lookup: CDR1 MGHDK, CDR2 SYGVNS. Trimming cost V 3 bases and J 2 bases, with 15 bases left between them. The CDR3 is 16 amino acids.

This chain joins TRBV19 and TRBJ2-1; a possible D gene is TRBD1 (5 bases). V was clipped by 3 bases and J by 3 bases, with 9 bases between them. This CDR3 has 14 residues. The germline gives CDR1 LNHDA, CDR2 SQIVND (reference sequence). This chain's CDR3 is CASSIQQDYNEQFF. The DNA of the CDR3 is TGTGCCAGTAGTATCCAACAGGACTACAATGAGCAGTTCTTC.

V gene TRBV4-1 combines with J gene TRBJ2-7, with 7 bases fitting TRBD1. The CDR3 runs 15 residues. After removal of 0 bases from V and 1 base from J, the junction contained 3 bases not matched to a gene. CDR1 is MGHRA and CDR2 is YSYEKL in the germline V gene. The CDR3 coding sequence is TGCGCCAGCAGCCAAGAGAACAGGGGTTCCTACGAGCAGTACTTC. Protein: CASSQENRGSYEQYF.

This clone has a single count. This chain uses TRBV29-1 with TRBJ1-2; D is possibly TRBD1 (5 bases). Per the germline V gene, CDR1 is SQVTM and CDR2 is ANQGSEA. The CDR3 has 14 amino acids. Trimming took 0 bases from V and 4 from J, leaving 12 bases between them. The CDR3 nucleotides are TGCAGCGTTGAAGATCCCGGCCAGGGCTATGGCTACACCTTC. Translated: CSVEDPGQGYGYTF.

The gene calls are TRBV5-1 and TRBJ1-5; D is undetermined. Trimming cost V 0 bases and J 4 bases, with 11 bases left between them. Germline CDR1 is SGHRS and CDR2 is YFSETQ. This CDR3 region has 15 residues. In DNA form, the CDR3 reads TGCGCCAGCAGCTTGGGGACGGAAGGTAATCAGCCCCAGCATTTT. This codes for CASSLGTEGNQPQHF.

The chain joins TRBV18 to TRBJ2-3; the D is unclear. The CDR3 covers 12 residues. The V end lost 5 bases, the J end lost 1 base, and 4 bases lay between the germline ends. The germline CDR1 and CDR2 sequences are KGHSH and LQKENI. The CDR3 sequence is CASSSRTDTQYF. The CDR3 DNA sequence: TGTGCCAGCTCATCGCGCACAGATACGCAGTATTTT. The whole variable domain, filled in from reference TRBV18 and TRBJ2-3, reads NAGVMQNPRHLVRRRGQEARLRCSPMKGHSHVYWYRQLPEEGLKFMVYLQKENIIDESGMPKERFSAEFPKEGPSILRIQQVVRGDSAAYFCASSSRTDTQYFGPGTRLTVL.

This sequence joins TRBV15 and TRBJ1-2, with TRBD1 matching over 8 bases. Germline V lookup: CDR1 LNHNV, CDR2 YYDKDF (reference sequence). Trimming at V came to 5 bases and at J to 8 bases, leaving 7 bases not matched to a gene. This CDR3 region has 13 residues. CDR3 DNA sequence: TGTGCCACCAGCCCCACAGGGGGGATGGGCTACACCTTC. Protein: CATSPTGGMGYTF.

The rearrangement uses TRBV6-1 and TRBJ1-5; D uncertain. The germline V and J ends were trimmed by 8 bases and 0 bases, with 11 bases remaining between them. Germline lookup yields CDR1 MNHNS and CDR2 SASEGT. The CDR3 sequence is 14 residues long. CDR3 protein: CASSPRNSNQPQHF. DNA of the CDR3: TGTGCCAGCTCCCCGAGGAATAGCAATCAGCCCCAGCATTTT.

The chain couples TRBV2 to TRBJ1-6, with 7 bases lining up with TRBD1. This CDR3 is built from 19 residues. V lost 4 bases, J lost 5 bases, and 17 bases stayed unmatched. CDR1 is SNHLY, CDR2 FYNNEI, per germline. CDR3 in DNA: TGTGCCAGCAGTGTCCTCCCTAAAACGGGGACAGCAAATAATTCACCCCTCCACTTT. It yields the protein CASSVLPKTGTANNSPLHF.

The chain carries TRBV6-1 and TRBJ2-7; perhaps TRBD1 as D (5 bases). CDR3 length equals 15 residues. The V gene lost 3 bases and the J gene lost 0 bases, with 12 bases spanning the gap. Germline V lookup: CDR1 MNHNS, CDR2 SASEGT. CDR3 protein: CASSDGQGPSYEQYF. CDR3 DNA sequence: TGTGCCAGCAGTGATGGGCAGGGCCCCTCCTACGAGCAGTACTTC.

A single count supports this clone. V and J are TRBV30 and TRBJ1-5; possibly TRBD1 for D (5 bases). The CDR3 contains 13 residues. The V end was cut by 5 bases, the J end by 2 bases, with 10 bases between. CDR1 and CDR2 (germline): GTSNPN, SVGIG (reference sequence). The CDR3: CAWGGRGNQPQHF. As DNA, the CDR3 is TGTGCCTGGGGGGGACGGGGCAATCAGCCCCAGCATTTT.

The chain carries TRBV2 and TRBJ1-2; TRBD1 might be the D (6 bases). CDR3 length: 13 residues. From germline, CDR1 is SNHLY and CDR2 FYNNEI. Trimming took 5 bases from V and 7 from J, leaving 14 bases between them. CDR3 coding DNA: TGTGCCAGCAGTCAGGGGACAATCCCTGGCTACACCTTC. Its protein is CASSQGTIPGYTF.

The chain has TRBV5-1 and TRBJ2-2; D is ambiguous. V lost 2 bases, J lost 2 bases, and 4 bases lay in between. This CDR3 region has 13 residues. Germline values: CDR1 SGHRS, CDR2 YFSETQ. The CDR3 sequence is CASSFINTGELFF. For the CDR3, the DNA is TGCGCCAGCAGCTTCATAAACACCGGGGAGCTGTTTTTT.

This chain joins TRBV10-1 and TRBJ2-7, with D unresolved. The V gene's germline CDR1 is WNHNN and CDR2 SYGVQD (reference sequence). The CDR3 is made up of 16 amino acids. Trimming pared 5 bases from V and 7 bases from J, leaving 24 bases between. This CDR3 reads CASSRSRAAGLGEQYF. CDR3 in DNA: TGCGCCAGCAGTAGATCACGGGCGGCAGGTTTGGGGGAGCAGTACTTC.

The V and J genes are TRBV5-5 and TRBJ1-1, with D hard to call. Trimming pared 3 bases from V and 1 base from J, leaving 13 bases between. Germline CDR1 SGHKS, CDR2 YYEKEE (reference sequence). This CDR3 has 15 residues. The CDR3 region is CASSSYYRPNTEAFF. DNA for the CDR3: TGTGCCAGCAGCTCATACTACAGACCGAACACTGAAGCTTTCTTT. Using reference TRBV5-5 and TRBJ1-1 for the parts outside the CDR3, the full variable domain is DAGVTQSPTHLIKTRGQQVTLRCSPISGHKSVSWYQQVLGQGPQFIFQYYEKEERGRGNFPDRFSARQFPNYSSELNVNALLLGDSALYLCASSSYYRPNTEAFFGQGTRLTVV.